A single sample gave rise to the 12 T cell receptor beta chains below, sequenced in a study of blood T cell repertoires in COVID-19. Clones were sequenced by immunoSEQ multiplex PCR, and TCRdb holds only the in-frame ones, with some missing. The repertoire consists of hundreds of thousands of clones, with more than 70% occurring once and the leading ten covering approximately 5.5%. Sequences were obtained from peripheral blood. These receptor sequences come from a woman of 80 years or more with COVID-19, enrolled during active disease.

The chain is built from TRBV19 and TRBJ2-2, with 8 bases that match TRBD1. The CDR3 covers 15 residues. After removal of 5 bases from V and 5 bases from J, the junction contained 7 bases not matched to a gene. Germline loops: CDR1 LNHDA, CDR2 SQIVND (reference sequence). The DNA of the CDR3 is TGTGCCAGTAGTCCTAGGACAGGGTGGACCGGGGAGCTGTTTTTT. Its protein is CASSPRTGWTGELFF.

The chain uses TRBV5-4 and TRBJ1-2, with 9 nucleotides matching TRBD1. The CDR3 has 14 amino acids. V was clipped by 5 bases and J by 4 bases; unmatched bases: 6. Germline-derived CDR1 and CDR2 are SGHNT and YYREEE (reference sequence). The chain's CDR3 is CASRSTGGIYGYTF. CDR3 DNA: TGTGCCAGCAGGTCCACAGGGGGCATCTATGGCTACACCTTC. The full variable domain, with the rest looked up from reference TRBV5-4 and TRBJ1-2, is ETGVTQSPTHLIKTRGQQVTLRCSSQSGHNTVSWYQQALGQGPQFIFQYYREEENGRGNFPPRFSGLQFPNYSSELNVNALELDDSALYLCASRSTGGIYGYTFGSGTRLTVV.

The V gene is TRBV19, the J gene TRBJ2-3, with D perhaps matching TRBD2 (7 bases). The CDR3 runs 18 residues. CDR1 is LNHDA and CDR2 is SQIVND in the germline V gene (reference sequence). V was shortened by 4 bases and J by 0 bases, with 20 bases between the two germline ends. The CDR3 here is CASSNRGASSGSTDTQYF. In nucleotides, the CDR3 is TGTGCCAGTAGTAACCGGGGGGCTAGTAGTGGAAGCACAGATACGCAGTATTTT.

This rearrangement joins TRBV5-6 to TRBJ2-5; D is possibly TRBD2 (5 bases). CDR3 length equals 11 residues. CDR1 and CDR2 (germline): SGHDT, YYEEEE. The V and J ends lost 3 bases and 5 bases respectively, with 5 bases between them. As DNA, the CDR3 is TGTGCCAGCAGCTGGGAGGAGACCCAGTACTTC. Translating it yields CASSWEETQYF.

This chain joins TRBV11-2 and TRBJ1-6; D unresolved. The germline CDR1 and CDR2 sequences are SGHAT and FQNNGV. Trimming stripped 4 bases from V and 3 bases from J, with 7 bases between. The CDR3 covers 14 residues. Here the CDR3 DNA reads TGTGCCAGCAGCTCCCAGATCTATAATTCACCCCTCCACTTT. Translated: CASSSQIYNSPLHF.

This clone came up once. The V and J genes are TRBV19 and TRBJ1-5, with D maybe TRBD1 (5 bases). The germline CDR1 and CDR2 sequences are LNHDA and SQIVND (reference sequence). Trimming shortened V by 5 bases and J by 6 bases, and 11 bases separated the two germline ends. This CDR3 has 13 amino acids. The CDR3 DNA reads as TGTGCCAGTAGTCCACAGGCTGGTCAGCCCCAGCATTTT. Its protein is CASSPQAGQPQHF.

The chain combines TRBV2 with TRBJ1-3; D unclear. Trimming pared 5 bases from V and 4 bases from J, leaving 12 bases between. This CDR3 has 14 amino acids. Germline V gene sequence: CDR1 SNHLY, CDR2 FYNNEI. CDR3 in amino acids: CASSFGGGGNTIYF. Here the CDR3 DNA reads TGTGCCAGCAGTTTCGGCGGTGGAGGAAACACCATATATTTT.

The rearrangement joins TRBV10-1 to TRBJ2-1; TRBD1 matches at 9 bases. The CDR3 extends over 15 amino acids. Germline V CDR1 and CDR2: WNHNN, SYGVQD (reference sequence). With 7 bases clipped from V and 8 bases from J, the junction kept 12 bases outside the gene matches. CDR3 sequence reads: CASTKGDREVDEQFF. In DNA form, the CDR3 reads TGCGCCAGCACGAAAGGGGACAGGGAAGTAGATGAGCAGTTCTTC.

This clone was detected once. The chain has TRBV19 and TRBJ1-2, with 7 bases that match TRBD1. Germline V gives CDR1 LNHDA, CDR2 SQIVND (reference sequence). This CDR3 comprises 13 residues. V was pared by 11 bases and J by 2 bases, with 8 bases of the junction left unmatched. DNA of the CDR3: TGTGCCGGCTACAGGGGATCGAACTATGGCTACACCTTC. Encoded protein: CAGYRGSNYGYTF.

V and J are TRBV3-1 (or the pseudogene TRBV3-2) and TRBJ1-3; D unclear. This CDR3 has 14 residues. V was cut by 4 bases and J by 2 bases, with 9 bases left in between. The germline CDR1 and CDR2 sequences are LGHDT and YNNKEL (reference sequence). CDR3 amino acids: CASSPLGAGNTIYF. The CDR3 nucleotides read TGTGCCAGCAGCCCTTTGGGAGCTGGAAACACCATATATTTT.

To note about this clone: Other DNA sequences from this sample encode an identical CDR3 as well. This sequence joins TRBV7-9 and TRBJ1-2; tentatively, D is TRBD1 (6 bases). The CDR3 contains 13 residues. Per the germline V gene, CDR1 is SEHNR and CDR2 is FQNEAQ (reference sequence). Trimming took 2 bases from V and 5 from J, leaving 9 bases between them. The CDR3 DNA reads TGTGCCAGCAGCTTAACAGGGCCTTATGGCTACACCTTC. As protein: CASSLTGPYGYTF.

This clone has more than one count but fewer than ten. This chain links TRBV7-2 with TRBJ2-7; 9 bases agree with TRBD1. Trimming at V came to 5 bases and at J to 6 bases, leaving 8 bases not matched to a gene. The CDR3 sequence is 14 residues long. CDR1 is SGHTA, CDR2 FQGNSA, per germline. In DNA, the CDR3 is TGTGCCAGCAGCCTAAAGGGACAGGGCGGCGAGCAGTACTTC. It encodes CASSLKGQGGEQYF.